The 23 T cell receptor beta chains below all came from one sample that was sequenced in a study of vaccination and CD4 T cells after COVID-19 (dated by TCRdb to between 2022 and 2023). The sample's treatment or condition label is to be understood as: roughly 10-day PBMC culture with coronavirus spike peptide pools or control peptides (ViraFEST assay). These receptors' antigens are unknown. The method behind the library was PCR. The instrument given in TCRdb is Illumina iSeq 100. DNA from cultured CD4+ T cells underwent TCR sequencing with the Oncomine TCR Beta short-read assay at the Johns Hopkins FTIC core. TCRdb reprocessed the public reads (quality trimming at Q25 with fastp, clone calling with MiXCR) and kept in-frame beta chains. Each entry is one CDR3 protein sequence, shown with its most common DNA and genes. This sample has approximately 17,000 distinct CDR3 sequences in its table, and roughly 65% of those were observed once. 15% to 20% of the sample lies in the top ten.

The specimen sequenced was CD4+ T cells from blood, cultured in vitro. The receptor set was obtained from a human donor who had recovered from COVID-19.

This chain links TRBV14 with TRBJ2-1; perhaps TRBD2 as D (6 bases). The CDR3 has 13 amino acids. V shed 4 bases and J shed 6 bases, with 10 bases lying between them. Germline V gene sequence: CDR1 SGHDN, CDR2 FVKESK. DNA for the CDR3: TGTGCCAGCAGCCCGGACTACTTCAATGAGCAGTTCTTC. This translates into CASSPDYFNEQFF.

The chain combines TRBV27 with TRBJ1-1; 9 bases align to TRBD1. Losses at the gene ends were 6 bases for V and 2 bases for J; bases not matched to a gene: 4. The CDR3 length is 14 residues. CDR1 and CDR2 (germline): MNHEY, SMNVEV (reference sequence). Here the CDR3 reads CASRGDRVNTEAFF. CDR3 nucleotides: TGTGCCAGCAGGGGGGACAGGGTTAACACTGAAGCTTTCTTT.

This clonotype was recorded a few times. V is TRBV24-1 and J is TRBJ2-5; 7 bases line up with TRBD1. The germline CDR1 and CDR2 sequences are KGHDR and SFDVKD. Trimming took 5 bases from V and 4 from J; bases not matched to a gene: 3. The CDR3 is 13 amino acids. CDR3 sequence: CATSAPGGETQYF. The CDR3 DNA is TGTGCCACCAGTGCCCCAGGGGGAGAGACCCAGTACTTC.

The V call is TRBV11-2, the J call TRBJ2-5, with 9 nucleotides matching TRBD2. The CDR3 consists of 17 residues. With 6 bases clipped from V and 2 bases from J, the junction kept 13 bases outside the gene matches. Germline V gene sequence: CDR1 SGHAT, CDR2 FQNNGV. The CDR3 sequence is CASSLGLAGTSQETQYF. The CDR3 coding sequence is TGTGCCAGCAGTTTGGGGCTAGCGGGGACCAGTCAAGAGACCCAGTACTTC.

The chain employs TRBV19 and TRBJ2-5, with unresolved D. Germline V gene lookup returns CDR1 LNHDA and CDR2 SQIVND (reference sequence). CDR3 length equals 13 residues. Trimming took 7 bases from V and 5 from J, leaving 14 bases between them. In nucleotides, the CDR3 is TGTGCCAGTAACAACGATCTCCGGGAGACCCAGTACTTC. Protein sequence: CASNNDLRETQYF.

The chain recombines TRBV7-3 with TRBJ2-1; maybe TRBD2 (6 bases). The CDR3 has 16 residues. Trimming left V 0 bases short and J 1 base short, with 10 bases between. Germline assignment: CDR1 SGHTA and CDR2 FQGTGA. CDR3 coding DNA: TGTGCCAGCAGCTTAACGGGAGGAATGTCCTACAATGAGCAGTTCTTC. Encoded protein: CASSLTGGMSYNEQFF.

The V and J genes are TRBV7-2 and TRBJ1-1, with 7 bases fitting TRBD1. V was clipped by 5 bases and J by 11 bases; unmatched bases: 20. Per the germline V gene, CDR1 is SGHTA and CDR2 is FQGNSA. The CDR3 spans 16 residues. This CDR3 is CASSPNGPGGALEAFF. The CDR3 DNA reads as TGTGCCAGCAGCCCGAACGGCCCAGGGGGGGCATTGGAGGCTTTCTTT.

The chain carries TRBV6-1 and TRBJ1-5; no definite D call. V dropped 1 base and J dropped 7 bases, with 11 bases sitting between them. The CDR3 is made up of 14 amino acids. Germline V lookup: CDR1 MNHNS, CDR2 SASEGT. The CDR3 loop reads CASSEGPGSQPQHF. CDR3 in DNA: TGTGCCAGCAGTGAAGGTCCGGGGAGCCAGCCCCAGCATTTT.

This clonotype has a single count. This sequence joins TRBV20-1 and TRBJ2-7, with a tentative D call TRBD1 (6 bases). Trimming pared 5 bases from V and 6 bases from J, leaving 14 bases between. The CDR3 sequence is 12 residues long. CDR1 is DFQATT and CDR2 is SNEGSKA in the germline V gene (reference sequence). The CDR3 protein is CSAPSGVTEQYF. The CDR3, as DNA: TGCAGTGCTCCCTCAGGGGTTACCGAGCAGTACTTC.

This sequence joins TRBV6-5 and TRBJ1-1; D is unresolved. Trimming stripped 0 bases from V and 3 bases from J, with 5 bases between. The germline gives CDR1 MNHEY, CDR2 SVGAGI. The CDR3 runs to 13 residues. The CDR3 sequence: CASSYSYDTEAFF. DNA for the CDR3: TGTGCCAGCAGTTACTCATACGACACTGAAGCTTTCTTT.

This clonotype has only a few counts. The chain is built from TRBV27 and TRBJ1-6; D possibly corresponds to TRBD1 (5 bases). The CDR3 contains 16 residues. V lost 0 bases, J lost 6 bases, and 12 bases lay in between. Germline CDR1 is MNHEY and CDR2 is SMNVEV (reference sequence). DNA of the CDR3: TGTGCCAGCAGTTTATCCACCGGAGGGGTTAATTCACCCCTCCACTTT. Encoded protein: CASSLSTGGVNSPLHF.

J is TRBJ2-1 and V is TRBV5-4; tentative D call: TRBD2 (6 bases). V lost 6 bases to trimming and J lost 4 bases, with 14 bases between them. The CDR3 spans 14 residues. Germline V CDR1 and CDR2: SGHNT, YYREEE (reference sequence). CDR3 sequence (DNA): TGTGCCAGCACCGCCGGCGGGGAGTACAATGAGCAGTTCTTC. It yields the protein CASTAGGEYNEQFF.

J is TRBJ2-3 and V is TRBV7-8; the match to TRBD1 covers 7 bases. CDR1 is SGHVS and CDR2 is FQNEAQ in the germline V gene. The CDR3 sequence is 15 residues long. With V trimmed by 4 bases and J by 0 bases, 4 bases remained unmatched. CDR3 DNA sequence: TGTGCCAGCAGCTCACCGGGACAGAGCACAGATACGCAGTATTTT. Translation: CASSSPGQSTDTQYF.

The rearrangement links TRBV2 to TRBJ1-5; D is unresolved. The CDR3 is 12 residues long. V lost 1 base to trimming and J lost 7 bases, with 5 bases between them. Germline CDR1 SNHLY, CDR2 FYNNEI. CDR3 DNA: TGTGCCAGCAGTGAAGAGCCCCAGCCCCAGCATTTT. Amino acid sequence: CASSEEPQPQHF. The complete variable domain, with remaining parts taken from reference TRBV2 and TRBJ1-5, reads EPEVTQTPSHQVTQMGQEVILRCVPISNHLYFYWYRQILGQKVEFLVSFYNNEISEKSEIFDDQFSVERPDGSNFTLKIRSTKLEDSAMYFCASSEEPQPQHFGDGTRLSIL.

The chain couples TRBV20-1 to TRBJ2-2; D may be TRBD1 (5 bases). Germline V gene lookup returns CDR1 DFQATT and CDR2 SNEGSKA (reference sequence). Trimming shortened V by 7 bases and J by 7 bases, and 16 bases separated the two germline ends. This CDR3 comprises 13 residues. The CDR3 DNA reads TGCAGTGGCCATCCAGGGTGGATCGGGGAGCTGTTTTTT. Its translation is CSGHPGWIGELFF.

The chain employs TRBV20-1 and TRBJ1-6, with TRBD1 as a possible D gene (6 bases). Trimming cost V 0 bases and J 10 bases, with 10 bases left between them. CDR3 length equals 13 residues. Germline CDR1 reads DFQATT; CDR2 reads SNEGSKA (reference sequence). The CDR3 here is CSARDGGGSPLHF. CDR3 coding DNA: TGCAGTGCTAGAGATGGGGGCGGATCACCCCTCCACTTT.

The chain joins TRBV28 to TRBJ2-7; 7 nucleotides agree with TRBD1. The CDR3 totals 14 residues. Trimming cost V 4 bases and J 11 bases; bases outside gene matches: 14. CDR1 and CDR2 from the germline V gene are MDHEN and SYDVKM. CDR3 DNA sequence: TGTGCCAGCAGTTCCCCCGCAGGGATCAGGGGGAAGTACTTC. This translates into CASSSPAGIRGKYF.

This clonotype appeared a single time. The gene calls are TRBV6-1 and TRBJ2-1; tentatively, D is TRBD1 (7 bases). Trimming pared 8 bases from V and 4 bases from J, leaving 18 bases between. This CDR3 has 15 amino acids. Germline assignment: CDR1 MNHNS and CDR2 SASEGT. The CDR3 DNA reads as TGTGCCAGCGCCAGGGGGGATCCCCTTTACAATGAGCAGTTCTTC. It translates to CASARGDPLYNEQFF.

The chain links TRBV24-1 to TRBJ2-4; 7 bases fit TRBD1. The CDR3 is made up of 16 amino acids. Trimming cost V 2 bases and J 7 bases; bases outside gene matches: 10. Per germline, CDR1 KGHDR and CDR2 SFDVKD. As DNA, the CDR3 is TGTGCCACCAGTGATTCACGCAGGGGGAGAGGGAACATTCAGTACTTC. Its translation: CATSDSRRGRGNIQYF.

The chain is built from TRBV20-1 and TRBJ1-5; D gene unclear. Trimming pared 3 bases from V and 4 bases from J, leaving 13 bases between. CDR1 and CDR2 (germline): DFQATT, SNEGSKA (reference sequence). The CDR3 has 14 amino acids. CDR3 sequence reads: CSARLGPVNQPQHF. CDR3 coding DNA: TGCAGTGCTAGGCTTGGACCGGTTAATCAGCCCCAGCATTTT.

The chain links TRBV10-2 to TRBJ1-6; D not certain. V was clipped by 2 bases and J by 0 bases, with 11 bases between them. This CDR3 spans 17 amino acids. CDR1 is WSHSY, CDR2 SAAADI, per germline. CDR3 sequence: CASSEQQRSSYNSPLHF. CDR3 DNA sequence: TGCGCCAGCAGTGAGCAACAAAGGAGCTCCTATAATTCACCCCTCCACTTT.

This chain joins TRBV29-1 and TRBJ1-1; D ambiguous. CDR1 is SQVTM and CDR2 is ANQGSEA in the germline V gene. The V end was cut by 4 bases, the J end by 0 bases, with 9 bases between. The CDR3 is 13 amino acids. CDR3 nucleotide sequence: TGCAGCGTTGCAGGAGTATTGAACACTGAAGCTTTCTTT. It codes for CSVAGVLNTEAFF.

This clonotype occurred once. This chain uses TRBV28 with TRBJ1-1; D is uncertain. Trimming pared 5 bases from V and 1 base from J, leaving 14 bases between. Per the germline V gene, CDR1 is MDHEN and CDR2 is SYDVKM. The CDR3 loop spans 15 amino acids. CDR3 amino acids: CASSPYTPGNTEAFF. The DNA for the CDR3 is TGTGCCAGCAGTCCATATACTCCAGGGAACACTGAAGCTTTCTTT. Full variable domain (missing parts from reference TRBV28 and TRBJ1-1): DVKVTQSSRYLVKRTGEKVFLECVQDMDHENMFWYRQDPGLGLRLIYFSYDVKMKEKGDIPEGYSVSREKKERFSLILESASTNQTSMYLCASSPYTPGNTEAFFGQGTRLTVV.